This T cell receptor beta chain stems from a study of shared clonotypes between healthy human individuals. Turning to the study itself: A donor's plate count was three for CD4 naive and three for CD4 memory; CD8 naive had two and CD8 memory one.

Naive CD8 populations comprised CD45RO-negative cells positively selected for CCR7, excluding terminally differentiated effector memory CD45RA+ cells. Original processing notes: ImmunoSEQ only sent back junction sequences with no quality scores, so filtering was done differently. TCRdb keeps only in-frame clones here, not all; method: immunoSEQ multiplex PCR. V, J and clone size were drawn from that table, and D and trimming were deduced from the DNA. This sample has just over 2,000,000 clones, with about 95% found just once. Trimming shortened V by 5 bases and J by 4 bases, and 14 bases separated the two germline ends. CDR3 size: 14 residues. Germline V lookup: CDR1 SGHVS, CDR2 FQNEAQ.

The clonotype comes from a man younger than 35 in good health. V gene TRBV7-8 combines with J gene TRBJ2-5, with D maybe TRBD2 (7 bases). Sequences were obtained from naive CD8+ T cells sorted from blood. CDR3 amino acids: CASSPEGGLETQYF. The CDR3 nucleotides read TGTGCCAGCAGCCCGGAGGGGGGGTTAGAGACCCAGTACTTC. Full variable domain (rest looked up from reference TRBV7-8 and TRBJ2-5): GAGVSQSPRYKVAKRGQDVALRCDPISGHVSLFWYQQALGQGPEFLTYFQNEAQLDKSGLPSDRFFAERPEGSVSTLKIQRTQQEDSAVYLCASSPEGGLETQYFGPGTRLLVL.